A single sample gave rise to the 25 T cell receptor beta chains below, sequenced in a study of cytomegalovirus exposure and HLA in healthy donors (dated by TCRdb to the late 2010s). Receptors were amplified or captured by the immunoSEQ multiplex PCR assay. For the multiplex PCR, a mixture combining 60 forward primers for TCR Vbeta segments and 13 reverse primers for TCR Jbeta segments was used. The table was pulled from immuneACCESS by TCRdb, which kept in-frame rearrangements only. Such tables lose some clones; where checked, under half of the loss comes from unresolved V genes, and the rest has no known cause. The sample table holds about 65,000 clones, of which approximately 78% were seen once. The leading ten clones occupy over 2.5% of the sample. Sequenced input: PBMCs. These receptors originate from a girl aged 5 to 17 in good health and CMV-seropositive.

The chain joins TRBV6-5 to TRBJ2-7, with 7 bases identical to TRBD1. The CDR3 is made up of 14 amino acids. CDR1 is MNHEY, CDR2 SVGAGI, per germline. V dropped 6 bases and J dropped 5; count of bases not matched to a gene: 10. CDR3 in amino acids: CASSPRQGGDEQYF. CDR3 nucleotides: TGTGCCAGCAGCCCGAGACAGGGTGGGGACGAGCAGTACTTC.

This chain uses TRBV11-2 with TRBJ2-7, with D unclear. The CDR3 is made up of 13 amino acids. Trimming left V 4 bases short and J 3 bases short, with 10 bases between. Germline lookup yields CDR1 SGHAT and CDR2 FQNNGV. CDR3 loop: CASSSVTFYEQYF. For the CDR3, the DNA is TGTGCCAGCAGCTCCGTGACATTCTACGAGCAGTACTTC.

A note on this clone: The germline gene is not matched at one end of the junction; a read error may be the cause. V is TRBV5-4 and J is TRBJ2-5; no clear D gene. Germline V gives CDR1 SGHNT, CDR2 YYREEE (reference sequence). This CDR3 is built from 15 residues. The CDR3 region has the DNA TGTGCCAACAGCTTGGGTGGAGTGTCCCAAGAGACCCAGTACTTC. This translates into CANSLGGVSQETQYF.

This rearrangement joins TRBV6-1 to TRBJ1-5; D is perhaps TRBD1 (6 bases). The germline gives CDR1 MNHNS, CDR2 SASEGT. The CDR3 has 17 residues. The V end lost 2 bases, the J end lost 6 bases, and 20 bases lay between the germline ends. The CDR3 protein is CASSEHGWGHSGQPQHF. The CDR3 DNA follows: TGTGCCAGCAGTGAACATGGTTGGGGGCACTCAGGTCAGCCCCAGCATTTT.

The chain recombines TRBV20-1 with TRBJ2-3; no definite D call. The V end lost 0 bases, the J end lost 4 bases, and 2 bases lay between the germline ends. This CDR3 has 11 amino acids. The V gene's germline CDR1 is DFQATT and CDR2 SNEGSKA (reference sequence). The CDR3: CSARDADTQYF. For the CDR3, the DNA is TGCAGTGCTAGAGACGCAGATACGCAGTATTTT.

The chain links TRBV6-1 to TRBJ1-4, with 7 bases fitting TRBD1. V shed 10 bases and J 5 bases; nucleotides not matched to a gene: 7. Germline assignment: CDR1 MNHNS and CDR2 SASEGT. This CDR3 contains 13 residues. CDR3 DNA sequence: TGTGCCACCCAGACAGGGTCGAATGAAAAACTGTTTTTT. Its translation is CATQTGSNEKLFF.

V gene TRBV11-2 combines with J gene TRBJ2-7; 11 bases match TRBD2. J gave up 4 bases and V 6 bases, and 11 bases lay outside the gene matches. The CDR3 has 16 residues. Germline V gene sequence: CDR1 SGHAT, CDR2 FQNNGV. CDR3 DNA sequence: TGTGCCAGCAGGGGCCCCGGGACTAGCGGCCTTTACGAGCAGTACTTC. This codes for CASRGPGTSGLYEQYF.

The chain uses TRBV9 and TRBJ2-5, with TRBD2 matching 7 bases. CDR1 is SGDLS and CDR2 is YYNGEE in the germline V gene. Trimming removed 0 bases from V and 5 bases from J; junction bases left unmatched: 7. CDR3 length: 15 residues. The CDR3 DNA reads TGTGCCAGCAGCGTAGAGGGAGGGTTCTATGAGACCCAGTACTTC. Translation: CASSVEGGFYETQYF.

The V gene is TRBV2, the J gene TRBJ1-4, with no clear D. Trimming pared 3 bases from V and 12 bases from J, leaving 11 bases between. Germline values: CDR1 SNHLY, CDR2 FYNNEI. The CDR3 has 12 amino acids. As DNA, the CDR3 is TGTGCCAGCAGTGAGGGTGAGGAACAACTGTTTTTT. Translating it yields CASSEGEEQLFF.

The chain uses TRBV11-2 and TRBJ1-1; a possible D gene is TRBD1 (6 bases). The CDR3 extends over 18 amino acids. The V end was cut by 1 base, the J end by 0 bases, with 18 bases between. The V gene's germline CDR1 is SGHAT and CDR2 FQNNGV. DNA of the CDR3: TGTGCCAGCAGCTTAGCTGAGGTCCAGGGGCGTGTGAACACTGAAGCTTTCTTT. Its translation is CASSLAEVQGRVNTEAFF.

This clone occurred once. This chain uses TRBV5-6 with TRBJ2-7; TRBD1 agrees at 8 bases. In germline, CDR1 is SGHDT, CDR2 YYEEEE. The CDR3 has 14 residues. With V trimmed by 4 bases and J by 5 bases, 8 bases remained unmatched. CDR3 coding DNA: TGTGCCAGCAGCCCCCGACAGGGGCGGGACGAGCAGTACTTC. Its translation is CASSPRQGRDEQYF.

This clone was recorded many times. The CDR3 nucleotides are TGTGCCAGCAGCTTACACCAGAGAGGTCGAGAGAAACTGTTTTTT. Its translation is CASSLHQRGREKLFF. The chain couples TRBV7-9 to TRBJ1-4, with no clear D. Trimming removed 2 bases from V and 11 bases from J, with 18 bases in between. The CDR3 is 15 amino acids. CDR1 is SEHNR and CDR2 is FQNEAQ in the germline V gene (reference sequence).

This clone came up a few times. This chain uses TRBV9 with TRBJ2-3, with D possibly matching TRBD1 (5 bases). The ends were cut back, 4 bases at V and 6 bases at J, with 12 bases in the middle. The CDR3 is 13 amino acids. Germline-derived CDR1 and CDR2 are SGDLS and YYNGEE. The CDR3 loop is CASSTMNRDTQYF. The CDR3 DNA reads TGTGCCAGCAGCACCATGAACAGGGATACGCAGTATTTT.

The chain links TRBV7-9 to TRBJ1-4, with D unclear. CDR1 and CDR2 from the germline V gene are SEHNR and FQNEAQ (reference sequence). The CDR3 has 15 residues. With 4 bases removed from V and 9 bases from J, the gap between germline ends came to 18 bases. The CDR3 region is CASSSGRRGGKKLFF. In DNA, the CDR3 is TGTGCCAGCAGCTCCGGCCGCCGGGGAGGGAAAAAACTGTTTTTT.

This chain joins TRBV28 and TRBJ1-6, with D perhaps matching TRBD1 (5 bases). The CDR3 length is 15 residues. Trimming removed 8 bases from V and 6 bases from J, with 17 bases in between. Germline CDR1 MDHEN, CDR2 SYDVKM. This CDR3 reads CASRGTQGLNSPLHF. The CDR3 DNA reads TGTGCCAGCCGTGGAACCCAGGGTCTTAATTCACCCCTCCACTTT.

The gene calls are TRBV7-9 and TRBJ2-5; 7 bases line up with TRBD2. CDR3 length: 15 residues. V gave up 1 base and J gave up 2 bases; unmatched junction bases: 4. Germline values: CDR1 SEHNR, CDR2 FQNEAQ (reference sequence). CDR3: CASSLVSSGQETQYF. The CDR3 DNA follows: TGTGCCAGCAGCTTAGTCTCTAGCGGACAAGAGACCCAGTACTTC.

About this clone: This CDR3 is also generated by other DNA sequences in the sample. This chain connects TRBV29-1 to TRBJ2-1, with 8 bases aligning to TRBD1. Trimming took 2 bases from V and 9 from J; bases not matched to a gene: 9. The CDR3 sequence is 14 residues long. Per germline, CDR1 SQVTM and CDR2 ANQGSEA. CDR3 amino acids: CSVESNRGVGEQFF. As DNA, the CDR3 is TGCAGCGTTGAATCCAACAGGGGGGTGGGTGAGCAGTTCTTC.

This chain uses TRBV7-2 with TRBJ1-1, with 7 bases that match TRBD1. The V gene end was trimmed by 5 bases and the J gene end by 4 bases; junction bases not matched to a gene: 10. The CDR3 has 15 amino acids. Germline assignment: CDR1 SGHTA and CDR2 FQGNSA. This CDR3 reads CASSTNRGMGTEAFF. The CDR3 nucleotides read TGTGCCAGCAGCACAAACAGGGGAATGGGCACTGAAGCTTTCTTT.

V is TRBV7-8 and J is TRBJ2-3, with D hard to call. CDR1 and CDR2 from the germline V gene are SGHVS and FQNEAQ. With 5 bases removed from V and 1 base from J, the gap between germline ends came to 16 bases. This CDR3 has 16 residues. As DNA, the CDR3 is TGTGCCAGCAGCGGCTTGATCCAGAGCGGCACAGATACGCAGTATTTT. It codes for CASSGLIQSGTDTQYF.

V is TRBV28 and J is TRBJ1-1, with D possibly TRBD1 on 6 matching bases. The germline V gene has CDR1 MDHEN and CDR2 SYDVKM. V was cut by 1 base and J by 3 bases, with 12 bases left in between. This CDR3 region has 15 residues. In nucleotides, the CDR3 is TGTGCCAGCAGTTTATCGGGAGGGGGGCACACTGAAGCTTTCTTT. This translates into CASSLSGGGHTEAFF.

The chain has TRBV4-1 and TRBJ2-7; TRBD1 might be the D (5 bases). The CDR3 length is 13 residues. The germline V gene encodes CDR1 MGHRA and CDR2 YSYEKL. Trimming pared 0 bases from V and 12 bases from J, leaving 15 bases between. The CDR3 DNA follows: TGCGCCAGCAGCCAAGAAGGGGCAGTCCCGCGGTACTTC. Its translation: CASSQEGAVPRYF.

The chain is built from TRBV30 and TRBJ1-2, with D unclear. The CDR3 loop spans 14 amino acids. Germline values: CDR1 GTSNPN, CDR2 SVGIG (reference sequence). V was pared by 2 bases and J by 0 bases, with 10 bases between. CDR3 nucleotide sequence: TGTGCCTGGAGTCCAGGCTTAGCTAACTATGGCTACACCTTC. Translating it yields CAWSPGLANYGYTF.

The chain combines TRBV7-9 with TRBJ1-2, with D possibly being TRBD1 (5 bases). The CDR3 runs 13 residues. Germline V gives CDR1 SEHNR, CDR2 FQNEAQ (reference sequence). V gave up 6 bases and J gave up 4 bases, with 12 bases separating them. CDR3 DNA: TGTGCCAGCAGGCCGACAGAACCCTATGGCTACACCTTC. Its protein is CASRPTEPYGYTF.

The V call is TRBV5-1, the J call TRBJ2-5, with 8 bases matching TRBD2. Germline V gene sequence: CDR1 SGHRS, CDR2 YFSETQ. With 5 bases clipped from V and 5 bases from J, the junction kept 11 bases outside the gene matches. This CDR3 region has 15 residues. CDR3 DNA sequence: TGCGCCAGCAGACCCGACGGGGGGGATCGGGAGACCCAGTACTTC. Its protein is CASRPDGGDRETQYF.

The rearrangement links TRBV6-5 to TRBJ1-5; D ambiguous. Germline V CDR1 and CDR2: MNHEY, SVGAGI. This CDR3 comprises 13 residues. V was clipped by 3 bases and J by 0 bases, with 3 bases between them. Written as DNA, the CDR3 is TGTGCCAGCAGTTATAGTAGCAATCAGCCCCAGCATTTT. Its protein is CASSYSSNQPQHF.